This T cell receptor (beta chain) is from a study of graft-versus-host responses after intestinal transplantation. On the study more broadly: Grafts were multivisceral, liver-intestinal, or isolated intestinal. The study gave all recipients anti-thymocyte globulin induction, then tacrolimus and steroids for 2 to 3 years.

Using immunoSEQ multiplex PCR, the repertoire was profiled, and TCRdb retains in-frame clones only, with some absent. This table holds over 90,000 clones, 75% to 95% found once. The CDR3 has 14 residues. V was shortened by 2 bases and J by 0 bases, with 8 bases between the two germline ends. Germline-derived CDR1 and CDR2 are SEHNR and FQNEAQ (reference sequence). The study, taken as a whole, reports: Within allografts, high graft-versus-host to host-versus-graft clonal ratios were seen among patients with graft-donor T cell macrochimerism. GvH clones surfaced in recipient marrow, some emerging earlier in ileum or blood.

Details on this clone: Its specificity is not known.

The sequencing used unstimulated CD4+ T cells sorted from spleen or lymph node cells, collected before transplant. The sequence was collected from a human donor who was the organ donor for an intestinal transplant. The rearrangement links TRBV7-9 to TRBJ2-7; D uncertain. The CDR3 coding sequence is TGTGCCAGCAGCTTATTGTCTAGCTCCTACGAGCAGTACTTC. Translating gives CASSLLSSSYEQYF. The full variable domain, in which reference TRBV7-9 and TRBJ2-7 provide the parts outside the CDR3, is DTGVSQNPRHKITKRGQNVTFRCDPISEHNRLYWYRQTLGQGPEFLTYFQNEAQLEKSRLLSDRFSAERPKGSFSTLEIQRTEQGDSAMYLCASSLLSSSYEQYFGPGTRLTVT.